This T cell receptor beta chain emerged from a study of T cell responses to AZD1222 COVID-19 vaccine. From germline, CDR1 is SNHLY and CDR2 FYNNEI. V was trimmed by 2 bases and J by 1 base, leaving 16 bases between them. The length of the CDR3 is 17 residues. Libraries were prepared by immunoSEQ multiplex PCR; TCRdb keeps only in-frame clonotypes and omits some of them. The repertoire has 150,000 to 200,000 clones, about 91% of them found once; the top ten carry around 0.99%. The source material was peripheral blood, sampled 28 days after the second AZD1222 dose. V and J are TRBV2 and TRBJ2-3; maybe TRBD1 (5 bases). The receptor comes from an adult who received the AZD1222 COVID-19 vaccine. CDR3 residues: CASSESWGRSGTDTQYF. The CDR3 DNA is TGTGCCAGCAGTGAAAGTTGGGGCAGGTCAGGCACAGATACGCAGTATTTT.